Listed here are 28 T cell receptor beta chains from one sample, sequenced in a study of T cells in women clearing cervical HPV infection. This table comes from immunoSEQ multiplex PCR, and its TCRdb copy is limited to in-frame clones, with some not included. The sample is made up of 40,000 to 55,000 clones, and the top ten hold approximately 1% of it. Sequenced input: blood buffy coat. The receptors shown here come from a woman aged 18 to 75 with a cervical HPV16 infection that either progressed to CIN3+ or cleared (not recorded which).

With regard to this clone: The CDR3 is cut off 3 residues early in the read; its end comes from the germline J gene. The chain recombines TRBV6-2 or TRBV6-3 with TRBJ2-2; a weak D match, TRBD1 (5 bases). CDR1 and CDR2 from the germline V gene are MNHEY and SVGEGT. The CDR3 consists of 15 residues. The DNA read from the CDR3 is TGTGCCAGCACCCTCGAGCAATCTGGGGCCAACGTG. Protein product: CASTLEQSGANV. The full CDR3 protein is CASTLEQSGANVLFF.

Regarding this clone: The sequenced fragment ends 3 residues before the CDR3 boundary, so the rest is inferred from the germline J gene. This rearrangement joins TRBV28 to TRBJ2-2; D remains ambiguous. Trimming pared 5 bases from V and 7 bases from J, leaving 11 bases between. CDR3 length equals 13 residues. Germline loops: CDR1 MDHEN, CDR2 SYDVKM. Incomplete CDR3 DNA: TGTGCCAGCAGTATTAGCAGCATCGGGGAG. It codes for CASSISSIGE. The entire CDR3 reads CASSISSIGELFF.

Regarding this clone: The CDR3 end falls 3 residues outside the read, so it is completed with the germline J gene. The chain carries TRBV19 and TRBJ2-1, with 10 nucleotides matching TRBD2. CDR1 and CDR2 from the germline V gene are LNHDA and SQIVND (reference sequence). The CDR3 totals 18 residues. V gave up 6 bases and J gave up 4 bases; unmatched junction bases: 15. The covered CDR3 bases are TGTGCCAGTAGGACCCTTAGGGGCAGCGGGGGGGTATACAATGAG. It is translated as CASRTLRGSGGVYNE. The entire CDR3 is CASRTLRGSGGVYNEQFF.

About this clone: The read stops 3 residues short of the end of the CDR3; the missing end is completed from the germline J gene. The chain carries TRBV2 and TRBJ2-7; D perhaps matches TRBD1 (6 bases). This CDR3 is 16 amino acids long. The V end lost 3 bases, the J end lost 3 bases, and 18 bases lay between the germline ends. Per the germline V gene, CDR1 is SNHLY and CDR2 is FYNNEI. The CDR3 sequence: CASSDPSTGGFYEQYF. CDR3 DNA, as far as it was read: TGTGCCAGCAGTGATCCCTCGACAGGTGGATTCTACGAG. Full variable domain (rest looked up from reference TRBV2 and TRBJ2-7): EPEVTQTPSHQVTQMGQEVILRCVPISNHLYFYWYRQILGQKVEFLVSFYNNEISEKSEIFDDQFSVERPDGSNFTLKIRSTKLEDSAMYFCASSDPSTGGFYEQYFGPGTRLTVT.

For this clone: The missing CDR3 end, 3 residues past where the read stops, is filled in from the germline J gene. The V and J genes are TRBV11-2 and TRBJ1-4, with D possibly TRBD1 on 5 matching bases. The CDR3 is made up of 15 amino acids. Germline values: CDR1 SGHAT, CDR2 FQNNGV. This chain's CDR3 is CASSLNRLVNSPLFF. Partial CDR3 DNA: TGTGCCAGCAGCTTGAACAGGCTTGTTAATTCACCA.

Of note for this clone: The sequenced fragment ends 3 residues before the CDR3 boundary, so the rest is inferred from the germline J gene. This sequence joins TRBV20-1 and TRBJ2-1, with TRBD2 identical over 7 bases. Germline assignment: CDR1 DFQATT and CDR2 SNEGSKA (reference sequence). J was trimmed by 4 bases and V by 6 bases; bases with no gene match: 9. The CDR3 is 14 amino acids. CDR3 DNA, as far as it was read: TGCAGTGCGGCCGACTGGGGGGGATACAATGAG. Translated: CSAADWGGYNE. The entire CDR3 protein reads CSAADWGGYNEQFF.

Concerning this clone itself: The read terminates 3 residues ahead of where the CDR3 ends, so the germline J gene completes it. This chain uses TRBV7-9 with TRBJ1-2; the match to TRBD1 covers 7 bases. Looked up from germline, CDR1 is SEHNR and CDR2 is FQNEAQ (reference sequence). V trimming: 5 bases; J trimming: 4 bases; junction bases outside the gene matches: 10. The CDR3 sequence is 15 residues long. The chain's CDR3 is CASSPRSTGSYGYTF. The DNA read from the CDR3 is TGTGCCAGCAGCCCCCGCTCGACAGGGTCCTATGGC.

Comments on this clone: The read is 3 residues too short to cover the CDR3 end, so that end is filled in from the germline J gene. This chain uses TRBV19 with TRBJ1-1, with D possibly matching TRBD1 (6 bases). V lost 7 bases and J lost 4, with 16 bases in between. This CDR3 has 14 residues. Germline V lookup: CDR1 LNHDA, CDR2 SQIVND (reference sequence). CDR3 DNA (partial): TGTGCCAGTACCCCCTTAGACAGGTTCACTGAA. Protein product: CASTPLDRFTE. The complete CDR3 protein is CASTPLDRFTEAFF. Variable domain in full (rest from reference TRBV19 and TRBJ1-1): DGGITQSPKYLFRKEGQNVTLSCEQNLNHDAMYWYRQDPGQGLRLIYYSQIVNDFQKGDIAEGYSVSREKKESFPLTVTSAQKNPTAFYLCASTPLDRFTEAFFGQGTRLTVV.

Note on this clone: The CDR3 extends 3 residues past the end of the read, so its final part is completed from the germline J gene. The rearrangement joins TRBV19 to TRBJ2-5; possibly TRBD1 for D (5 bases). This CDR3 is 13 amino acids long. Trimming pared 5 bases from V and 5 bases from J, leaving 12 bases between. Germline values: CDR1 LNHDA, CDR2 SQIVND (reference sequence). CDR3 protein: CASSGRAAETQYF. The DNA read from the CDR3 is TGTGCCAGTAGTGGCAGGGCGGCCGAGACC.

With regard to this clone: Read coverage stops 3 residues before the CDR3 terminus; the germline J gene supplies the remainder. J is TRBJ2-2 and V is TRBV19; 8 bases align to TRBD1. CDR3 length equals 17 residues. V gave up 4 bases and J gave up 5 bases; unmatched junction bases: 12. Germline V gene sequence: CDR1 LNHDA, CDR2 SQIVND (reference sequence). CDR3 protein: CASSNYIGQGRTGELFF. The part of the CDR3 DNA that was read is TGTGCCAGTAGTAACTATATAGGACAGGGAAGGACCGGGGAG.

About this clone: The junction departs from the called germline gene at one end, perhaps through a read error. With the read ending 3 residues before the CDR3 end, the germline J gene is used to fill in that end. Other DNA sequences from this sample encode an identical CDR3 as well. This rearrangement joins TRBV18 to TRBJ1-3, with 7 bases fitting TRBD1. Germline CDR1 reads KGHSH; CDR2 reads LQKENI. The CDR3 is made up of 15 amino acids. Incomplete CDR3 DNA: TGTGCCAGCTCATGGGACAGCCGCTCTGGAAACACT. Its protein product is CASSWDSRSGNT. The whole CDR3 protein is CASSWDSRSGNTIYF.

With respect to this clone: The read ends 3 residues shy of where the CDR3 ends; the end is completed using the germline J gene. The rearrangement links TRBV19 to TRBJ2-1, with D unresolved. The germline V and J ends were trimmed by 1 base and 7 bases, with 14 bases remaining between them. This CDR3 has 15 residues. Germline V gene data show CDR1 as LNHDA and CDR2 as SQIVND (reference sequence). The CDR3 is CASSIVTAFGNEQFF. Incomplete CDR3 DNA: TGTGCCAGTAGTATAGTAACAGCCTTTGGGAATGAG.

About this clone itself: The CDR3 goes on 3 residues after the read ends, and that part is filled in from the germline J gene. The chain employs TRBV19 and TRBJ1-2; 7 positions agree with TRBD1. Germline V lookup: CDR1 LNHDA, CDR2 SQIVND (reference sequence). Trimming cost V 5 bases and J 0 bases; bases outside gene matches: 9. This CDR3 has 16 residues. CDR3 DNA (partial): TGTGCCAGTAGTCGAACAGGGGCCCCAACTAACTATGGC. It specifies CASSRTGAPTNYG. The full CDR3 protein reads CASSRTGAPTNYGYTF.

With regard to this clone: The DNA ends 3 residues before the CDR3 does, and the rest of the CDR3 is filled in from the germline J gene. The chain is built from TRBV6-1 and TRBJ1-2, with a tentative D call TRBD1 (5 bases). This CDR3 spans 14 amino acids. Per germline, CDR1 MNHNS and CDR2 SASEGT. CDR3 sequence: CASSEWGGSYDYTF. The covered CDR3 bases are TGTGCCAGCAGTGAATGGGGCGGCTCCTACGAC.

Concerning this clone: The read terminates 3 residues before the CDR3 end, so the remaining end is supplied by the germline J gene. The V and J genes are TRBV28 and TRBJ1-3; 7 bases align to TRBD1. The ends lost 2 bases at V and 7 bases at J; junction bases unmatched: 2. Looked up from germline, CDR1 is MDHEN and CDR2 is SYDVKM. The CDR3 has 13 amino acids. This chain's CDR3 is CASSLAGGNTIYF. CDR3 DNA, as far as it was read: TGTGCCAGCAGTTTAGCAGGGGGTAACACC.

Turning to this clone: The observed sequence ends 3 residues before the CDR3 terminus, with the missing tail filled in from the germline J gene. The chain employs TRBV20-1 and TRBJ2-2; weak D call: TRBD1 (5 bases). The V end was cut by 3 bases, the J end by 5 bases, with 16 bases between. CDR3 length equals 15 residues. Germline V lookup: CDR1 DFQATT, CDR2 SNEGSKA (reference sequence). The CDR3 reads CSARPQGTNTGELFF. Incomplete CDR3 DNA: TGCAGTGCTAGGCCCCAGGGCACCAATACCGGGGAG.

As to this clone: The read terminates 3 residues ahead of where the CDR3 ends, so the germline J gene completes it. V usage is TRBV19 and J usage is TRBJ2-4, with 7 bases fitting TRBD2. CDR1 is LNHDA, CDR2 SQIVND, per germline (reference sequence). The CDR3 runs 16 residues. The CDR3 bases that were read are TGTGCCAGTATAGGCGCGGGGGAGGGTTTTTCCTATGGT. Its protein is CASIGAGEGFSYG. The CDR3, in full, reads CASIGAGEGFSYGQYF.

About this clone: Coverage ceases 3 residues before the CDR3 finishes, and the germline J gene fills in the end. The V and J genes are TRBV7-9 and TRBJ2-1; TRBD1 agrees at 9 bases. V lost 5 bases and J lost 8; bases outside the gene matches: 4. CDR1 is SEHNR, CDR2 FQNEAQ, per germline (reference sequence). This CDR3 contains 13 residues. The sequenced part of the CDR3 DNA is TGTGCCAGCAGCGGGACAGGGATCGATGAG. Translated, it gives CASSGTGIDE. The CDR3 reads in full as CASSGTGIDEQFF. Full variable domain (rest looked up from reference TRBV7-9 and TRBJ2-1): DTGVSQNPRHKITKRGQNVTFRCDPISEHNRLYWYRQTLGQGPEFLTYFQNEAQLEKSRLLSDRFSAERPKGSFSTLEIQRTEQGDSAMYLCASSGTGIDEQFFGPGTRLTVL.

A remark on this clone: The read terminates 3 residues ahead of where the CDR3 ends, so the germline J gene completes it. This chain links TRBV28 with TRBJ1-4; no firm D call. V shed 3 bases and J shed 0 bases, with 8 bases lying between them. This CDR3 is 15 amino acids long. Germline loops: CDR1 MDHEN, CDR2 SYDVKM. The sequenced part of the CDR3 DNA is TGTGCCAGCAGTTTCTCCGTTGCAACTAATGAAAAA. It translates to CASSFSVATNEK. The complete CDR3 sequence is CASSFSVATNEKLFF.

CDR3 DNA, as far as it was read: TGTGCCAGCAGTGAGGCTAGCGGGGGCCCCAATGAG. Its translation is CASSEASGGPNE. The entire CDR3 sequence reads CASSEASGGPNEQFF. The rearrangement uses TRBV6-4 and TRBJ2-1, with TRBD2 matching 10 bases. The read terminates 3 residues ahead of where the CDR3 ends, so the germline J gene completes it. J gave up 6 bases and V 3 bases, and 5 bases lay outside the gene matches. The germline V gene has CDR1 MRHNA and CDR2 SNTAGT. The CDR3 spans 15 residues.

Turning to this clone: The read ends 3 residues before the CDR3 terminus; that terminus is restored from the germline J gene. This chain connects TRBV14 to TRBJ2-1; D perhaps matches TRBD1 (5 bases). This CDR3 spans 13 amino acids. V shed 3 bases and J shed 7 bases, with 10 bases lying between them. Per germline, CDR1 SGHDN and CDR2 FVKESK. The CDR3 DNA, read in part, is TGTGCCAGCAGCCAGAATCAGGGAAATGAG. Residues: CASSQNQGNE. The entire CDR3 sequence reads CASSQNQGNEQFF.

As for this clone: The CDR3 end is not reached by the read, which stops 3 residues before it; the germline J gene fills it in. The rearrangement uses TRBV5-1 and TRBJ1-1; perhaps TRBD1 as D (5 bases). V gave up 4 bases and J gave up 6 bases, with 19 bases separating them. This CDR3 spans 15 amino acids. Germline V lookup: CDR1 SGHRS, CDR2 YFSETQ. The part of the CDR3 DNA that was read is TGCGCCAGCAGCGCGACTCAGGGCAGTCTGTCTGAA. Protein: CASSATQGSLSE. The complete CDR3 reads CASSATQGSLSEAFF.

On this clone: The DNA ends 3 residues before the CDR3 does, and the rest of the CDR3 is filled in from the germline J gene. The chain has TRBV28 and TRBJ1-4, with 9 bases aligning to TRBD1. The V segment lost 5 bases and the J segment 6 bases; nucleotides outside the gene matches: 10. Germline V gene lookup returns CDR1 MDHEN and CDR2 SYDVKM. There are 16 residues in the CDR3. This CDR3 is CASSTSQGALDEKLFF. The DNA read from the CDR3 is TGTGCCAGCAGTACTTCACAGGGGGCGTTGGATGAAAAA.

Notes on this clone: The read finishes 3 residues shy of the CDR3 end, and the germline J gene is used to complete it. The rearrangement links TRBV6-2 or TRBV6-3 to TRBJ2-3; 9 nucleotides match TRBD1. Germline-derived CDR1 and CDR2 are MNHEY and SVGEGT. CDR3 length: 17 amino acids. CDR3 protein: CASSSPNRGQGNQPQYF. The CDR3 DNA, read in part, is TGTGCCAGCAGTTCCCCGAATAGGGGACAGGGTAATCAGCCG.

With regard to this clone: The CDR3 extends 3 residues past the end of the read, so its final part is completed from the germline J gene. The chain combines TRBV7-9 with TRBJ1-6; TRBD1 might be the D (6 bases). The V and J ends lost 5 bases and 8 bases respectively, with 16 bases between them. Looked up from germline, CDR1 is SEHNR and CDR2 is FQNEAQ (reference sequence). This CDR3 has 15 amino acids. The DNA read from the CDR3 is TGTGCCAGCAGCCAGCAGGGGATAGTCGATTCACCC. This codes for CASSQQGIVDSP. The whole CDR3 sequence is CASSQQGIVDSPLHF.

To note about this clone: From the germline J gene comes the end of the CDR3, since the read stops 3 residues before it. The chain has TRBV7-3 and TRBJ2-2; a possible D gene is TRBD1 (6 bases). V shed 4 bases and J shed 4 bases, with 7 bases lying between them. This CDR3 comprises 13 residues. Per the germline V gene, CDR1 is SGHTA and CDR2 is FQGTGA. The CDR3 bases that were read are TGTGCCAGCAGCTCCAGGGGCACCGGGGAG. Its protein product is CASSSRGTGE. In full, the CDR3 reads CASSSRGTGELFF.

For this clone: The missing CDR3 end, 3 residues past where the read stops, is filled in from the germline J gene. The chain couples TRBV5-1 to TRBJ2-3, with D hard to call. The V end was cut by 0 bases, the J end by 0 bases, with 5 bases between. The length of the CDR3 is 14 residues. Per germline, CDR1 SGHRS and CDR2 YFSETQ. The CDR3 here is CASSLVTSTDTQYF. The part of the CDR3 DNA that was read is TGCGCCAGCAGCTTGGTGACTAGCACAGATACG. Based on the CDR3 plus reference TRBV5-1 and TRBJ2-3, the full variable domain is KAGVTQTPRYLIKTRGQQVTLSCSPISGHRSVSWYQQTPGQGLQFLFEYFSETQRNKGNFPGRFSGRQFSNSRSEMNVSTLELGDSALYLCASSLVTSTDTQYFGPGTRLTVL.

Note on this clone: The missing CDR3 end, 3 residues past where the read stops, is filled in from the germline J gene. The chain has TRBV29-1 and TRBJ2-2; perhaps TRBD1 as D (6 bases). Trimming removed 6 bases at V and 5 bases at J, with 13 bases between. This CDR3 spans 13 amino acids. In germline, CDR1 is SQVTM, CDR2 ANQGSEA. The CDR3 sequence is CSVKQGRTGELFF. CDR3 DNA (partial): TGCAGCGTGAAACAGGGACGGACCGGGGAG.